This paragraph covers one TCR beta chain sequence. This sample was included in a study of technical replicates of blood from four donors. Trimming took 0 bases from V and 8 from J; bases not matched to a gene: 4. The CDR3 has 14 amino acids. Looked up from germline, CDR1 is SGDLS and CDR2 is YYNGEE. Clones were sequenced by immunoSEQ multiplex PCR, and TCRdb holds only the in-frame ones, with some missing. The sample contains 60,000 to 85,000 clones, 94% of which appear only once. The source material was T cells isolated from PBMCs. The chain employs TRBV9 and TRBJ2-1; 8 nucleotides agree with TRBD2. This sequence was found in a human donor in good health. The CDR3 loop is CASSVDGRAHEQFF. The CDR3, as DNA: TGTGCCAGCAGCGTAGACGGGAGGGCCCATGAGCAGTTCTTC.